This is a list of T cell receptor beta chains from one sample in a study of neoadjuvant nivolumab and ipilimumab in lung cancer. This table comes from immunoSEQ multiplex PCR, and its TCRdb copy is limited to in-frame clones, with some not included. The sample includes roughly 45,000 clones, roughly 89% seen only once; the top ten take around 3.7%. Source: blood, taken before neoadjuvant nivolumab, alone or with ipilimumab. These receptors all come from an adult with non-small cell lung cancer. Some clones in this sample may be carry-over from other donors' samples. Each CDR3 is given with its conserved first and last residue. D genes are given only for firm matches. Size values are once, few and many counts, or a class for expanded clones, and some rows have none.

cdr3_nt | cdr3_aa | j_call | clone_size | cdr3_length | d_call | v_call
TGCGCCTCTCCGGACTCTGGGGCCAACGTCCTGACTTTC | CASPDSGANVLTF | TRBJ2-6 | NA | 13 | NA | TRBV4-1
TGTGCCAGCAGTTTCTGGACAGGCTCCTCTAACGAGCAGTACTTC | CASSFWTGSSNEQYF | TRBJ2-7 | NA | 15 | TRBD1 | TRBV27
TGCGCCAGCAGCCCTTCCGTCCAATGGGACTATGGCTACACCTTC | CASSPSVQWDYGYTF | TRBJ1-2 | few | 15 | NA | TRBV4-3
TGTGCCAGCGCGGGACAGGGACTTGGGGAGGAAAAACTGTTTTTT | CASAGQGLGEEKLFF | TRBJ1-4 | once | 15 | TRBD1 | TRBV9
TGTGCCAGCAGCACCACAGGGGGCCGTCGGTACGAGCAGTACTTC | CASSTTGGRRYEQYF | TRBJ2-7 | NA | 15 | NA | TRBV21-1
TGTGCCAGCAGTGAACAGGGGAGGAACACTGAAGCTTTCTTT | CASSEQGRNTEAFF | TRBJ1-1 | few | 14 | NA | TRBV2
TGTGCCAGCAGCCCTAGACAAGGATGGGGTTACGAGCAGTACTTC | CASSPRQGWGYEQYF | TRBJ2-7 | NA | 15 | NA | TRBV11-2
TGTGCCAGTAGTATGTTAGCGGGGTCCTTAGCCAAAAACATTCAGTACTTC | CASSMLAGSLAKNIQYF | TRBJ2-4 | NA | 17 | TRBD2 | TRBV19
TGCGCCAGCAGTACAGGATCTGGAAACACCATATATTTT | CASSTGSGNTIYF | TRBJ1-3 | once | 13 | NA | TRBV5-1
TGTGCCAGCAGCCGCGGACGAAACAATGAGCAGTTCTTC | CASSRGRNNEQFF | TRBJ2-1 | NA | 13 | NA | TRBV5-6
TGTGCCAGCAGCTTAGCGGTAGCGGGAGAGGTGGATACGCAGTATTTT | CASSLAVAGEVDTQYF | TRBJ2-3 | NA | 16 | TRBD2 | TRBV7-8
TGTGCCAGCAGCCCTAGCGGGAGTCCCTACAATGAGCAGTTCTTC | CASSPSGSPYNEQFF | TRBJ2-1 | NA | 15 | TRBD2 | TRBV7-9
TGTGCCAGCAGTTACTCGACTAGCCCCTCCTACAATGAGCAGTTCTTC | CASSYSTSPSYNEQFF | TRBJ2-1 | NA | 16 | TRBD2 | TRBV6-5
TGTGCCAGCAGGCCCGCTAGCTCCTACAATGAGCAGTTCTTC | CASRPASSYNEQFF | TRBJ2-1 | NA | 14 | NA | TRBV2
TGTGCCAGCAGCTTAGGAACCGTCGCGACCCAGTACTTC | CASSLGTVATQYF | TRBJ2-5 | NA | 13 | NA | TRBV11-1
TGTGCCAGCAGCTTGTACGGGAGAGGCACCGGGGAGCTGTTTTTT | CASSLYGRGTGELFF | TRBJ2-2 | NA | 15 | NA | TRBV11-2
TGTGCCAGCAGCCCCCAACCTCCGGGCGAGCAGTTCTTC | CASSPQPPGEQFF | TRBJ2-1 | NA | 13 | NA | TRBV14
TGTGCCTGTTTGGGGGACAGGGTCTACAATGAGCAGTTCTTC | CACLGDRVYNEQFF | TRBJ2-1 | NA | 14 | TRBD1 | TRBV30
TGCGCCAGCAGCCCTACTCCGGGACAGGGGGAAAATGAGCAGTTCTTC | CASSPTPGQGENEQFF | TRBJ2-1 | NA | 16 | TRBD1 | TRBV4-1
TGTGCCAGCAGCGATAGCGGAAATTCCTACGAGCAGTACTTC | CASSDSGNSYEQYF | TRBJ2-7 | few | 14 | NA | TRBV11-3